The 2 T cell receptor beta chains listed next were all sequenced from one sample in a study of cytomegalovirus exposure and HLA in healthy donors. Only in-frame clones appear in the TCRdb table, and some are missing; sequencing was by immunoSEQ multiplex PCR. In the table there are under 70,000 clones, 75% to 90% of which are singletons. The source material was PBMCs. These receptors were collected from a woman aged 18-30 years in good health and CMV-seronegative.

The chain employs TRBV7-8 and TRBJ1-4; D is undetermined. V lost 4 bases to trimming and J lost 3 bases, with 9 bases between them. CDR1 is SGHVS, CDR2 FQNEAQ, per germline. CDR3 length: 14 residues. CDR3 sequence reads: CASSSWQANEKLFF. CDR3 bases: TGTGCCAGCAGCTCTTGGCAGGCTAATGAAAAACTGTTTTTT.

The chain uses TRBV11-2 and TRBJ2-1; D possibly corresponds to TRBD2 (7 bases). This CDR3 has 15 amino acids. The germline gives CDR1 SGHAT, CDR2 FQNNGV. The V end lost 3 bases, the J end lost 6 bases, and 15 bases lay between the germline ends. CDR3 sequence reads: CASSFPGLGGNEQFF. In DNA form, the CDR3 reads TGTGCCAGCAGCTTTCCCGGACTAGGGGGCAATGAGCAGTTCTTC.